Below, 21 T cell receptor delta chains from the same sample are listed, as sequenced in a study of gamma-delta chains in newborns, infants, children. TCRdb reran clone calling via CATT on the reads. The data hold several thousand delta-chain clones, with under 3.5% observed a single time. Sequencing was done on a sample of blood. These receptors all stem from a child who was a newborn, infant or young child, either healthy, febrile or measles-vaccinated (not recorded which).

This clone is deemed medium-sized. The rearrangement joins TRAV29/DV5 to TRDJ1, with 7 bases lining up with TRDD3. The CDR3 has 16 amino acids. J gave up 0 bases and V 0 bases, and 8 bases lay outside the gene matches. Germline V gene lookup returns CDR1 NSMFDY and CDR2 ISSIKDK. Here the CDR3 DNA reads TGTGCAGCAAGCGGGCCTACCGGGGGATACACCGATAAACTCATCTTT. The encoded protein is CAASGPTGGYTDKLIF.

As concerns this clone: A read error may account for a junction end that differs from germline. Within the sample, other DNA sequences also encode this same CDR3. This sequence joins TRDV2 and TRDJ3; perhaps TRDD3 as D (5 bases). The CDR3 sequence is 19 residues long. Per germline, CDR1 GEAIGNYY and CDR2 EKD. The CDR3 DNA sequence: TGTGCCTGTGACACCGCCGGGGACCCCAGCTCCTGGGACACCCGACAGATGTTCTTC. Translating it yields CACDTAGDPSSWDTRQMFF.

This clone turned up a few times. V usage is TRDV2 and J usage is TRDJ2; 10 bases align to TRDD3. The CDR3 consists of 17 residues. V lost 3 bases, J lost 2 bases, and 8 bases stayed unmatched. The V gene's germline CDR1 is GEAIGNYY and CDR2 EKD. In nucleotides, the CDR3 is TGTGCCTGTGACGCCCTGGGGGATAGATCGTTGACAGCACAACTCTTCTTT. It specifies CACDALGDRSLTAQLFF.

Concerning this clone: At one end, the junction sequence differs from germline, possibly due to a read error. The sample contains more than one DNA sequence encoding this CDR3. The chain joins TRDV1 to TRDJ2; 8 bases align to TRDD3. CDR3 length: 21 residues. CDR1 and CDR2 (germline): TSWWSYY, QGS. CDR3 coding DNA: TGTGCTCTTGGGGACTGGGAGGCATTACTGGGGGCTTCCTCTTTGACGGCACAACTCTTCTTT. Protein: CALGDWEALLGASSLTAQLFF.

This clone was detected a few times. This likely traces to a read error, being one base from a far larger clone. Additional DNA sequences in this sample encode the identical CDR3. This chain joins TRDV2 and TRDJ1; 9 bases fit TRDD3. CDR1 is GEAIGNYY, CDR2 EKD, per germline. The CDR3 is 13 amino acids. CDR3 bases: TGTGCCTGTGACACCTGGGGGATAGATAAACTCATATTT. Encoded protein: CACDTWGIDKLIF.

Many counts were recorded for this clone. The gene calls are TRDV2 and TRDJ3; 12 bases match TRDD3. The germline V gene has CDR1 GEAIGNYY and CDR2 EKD. With V trimmed by 1 base and J by 0 bases, 6 bases remained unmatched. The CDR3 covers 20 residues. This CDR3 is CACDTTGGYLSSWDTRQMFF. CDR3 DNA: TGTGCCTGTGACACTACTGGGGGATACTTAAGCTCCTGGGACACCCGACAGATGTTTTTC.

This clone was seen more than once but under ten times. V usage is TRDV2 and J usage is TRDJ3, with TRDD3 identical over 11 bases. V was pared by 2 bases and J by 0 bases, with 2 bases of the junction left unmatched. Germline V lookup: CDR1 GEAIGNYY, CDR2 EKD. CDR3 length: 18 residues. The CDR3 is CACDKLGDNSWDTRQMFF. Written as DNA, the CDR3 is TGTGCCTGTGACAAACTGGGGGATAACTCCTGGGACACCCGACAGATGTTTTTC.

This clone appeared a few times. It is likely a read error: a sequence one base away is far more abundant. Other DNA sequences in the same sample also yield this CDR3. This chain's CDR3 is CACDTLGDLTAQLFF. DNA for the CDR3: TGTGCCTGTGACACCCTGGGGGACTTGACAGCACAACTCTTCTTT. This chain joins TRDV2 and TRDJ2, with 8 bases matching TRDD3. The CDR3 sequence is 15 residues long. V dropped 0 bases and J dropped 2; count of bases not matched to a gene: 1. Germline loops: CDR1 GEAIGNYY, CDR2 EKD.

This clone was found a few times. A clone one base away is much larger, so this may be a read error. V and J are TRDV2 and TRDJ1; 9 bases agree with TRDD3. V lost 2 bases and J lost 4; bases outside the gene matches: 7. CDR1 GEAIGNYY and CDR2 EKD come from the germline V gene. The CDR3 contains 15 residues. This CDR3 reads CACDIWGIKDDKLIF. For the CDR3, the DNA is TGTGCCTGTGACATCTGGGGGATTAAAGACGATAAACTCATCTTT.

This clone was seen only a few times. Germline is not matched at one junction end, which may reflect a read error. Other nucleotide sequences from this sample produce the same CDR3. The genes are TRDV2 and TRDJ3, with TRDD3 identical over 10 bases. Germline V gene lookup returns CDR1 GEAIGNYY and CDR2 EKD. CDR3 length: 20 residues. The CDR3 DNA is TGTGCCTGTGACGTACTGGGGGATCCAAGGAGCTCCTGGGACACCCGGCAGATGTTTTTC. Residues: CACDVLGDPRSSWDTRQMFF.

Concerning this clone: TCRdb pairs this DNA with a much larger clone's protein that differs at residue 5, likely a read error; the protein shown was translated from the DNA. For the CDR3, the DNA is TGTGCCTGTGACGCCTGGGGATACTCCTGGGACACCCGACAGATGTTTTTC. Amino acids: CACDAWGYSWDTRQMFF. The chain employs TRDV2 and TRDJ3; 7 bases agree with TRDD3. The CDR3 consists of 17 residues. In germline, CDR1 is GEAIGNYY, CDR2 EKD. J lost 0 bases, V lost 3 bases, and 4 bases had no gene match.

The V and J genes are TRDV2 and TRDJ3; TRDD3 aligns across 8 bases. Because TCRdb records no J gene, it was assigned here through a match of the DNA to germline. V was clipped by 3 bases and J by 0 bases; unmatched bases: 9. This CDR3 has 19 amino acids. The germline CDR1 and CDR2 sequences are GEAIGNYY and EKD. CDR3: CACDGGGITASWDTRQMFF. The CDR3 coding sequence is TGTGCCTGTGACGGCGGGGGGATAACAGCCTCCTGGGACACCCGACAGATGTTTTTC.

This clone was detected a few times. This may come from a read error, since a much larger clone is one base off. The chain combines TRDV2 with TRDJ3, with 8 nucleotides matching TRDD3. The CDR3 has 19 amino acids. Germline V lookup: CDR1 GEAIGNYY, CDR2 EKD. CDR3 coding DNA: TGTGCCCGTGATCCCGTACTGGGGGCTCACTCCTGGGACACCCGACAGATGTTTTTC. It codes for CARDPVLGAHSWDTRQMFF.

Worth noting for this clone: A far larger clone is off by one base, so a read error is likely. The chain recombines TRDV2 with TRDJ3; a weak D match, TRDD3 (5 bases). The CDR3 contains 18 residues. CDR1 and CDR2 from the germline V gene are GEAIGNYY and EKD. This chain's CDR3 is CACDAVLSSSWDTQQMFF. The CDR3 region has the DNA TGTGCCTGTGACGCCGTACTAAGCAGCTCCTGGGACACCCAACAGATGTTTTTC.

Details on this clone: A much larger clone sits a single nucleotide away, making a read error possible. The identical CDR3 is also encoded by other nucleotide sequences in the sample. The V and J genes are TRDV2 and TRDJ1, with TRDD3 matching 10 bases. Germline CDR1 and CDR2: GEAIGNYY and EKD. The CDR3 consists of 15 residues. The CDR3: CACDLLGDLKDKLIF. CDR3 DNA: TGTGCCTGTGACTTACTGGGGGATTTAAAGGATAAGCTCATCTTT.

This clone was seen a few times. A far larger clone is a single base away, which makes a read error likely. This chain connects TRDV2 to TRDJ3; TRDD3 agrees at 9 bases. From germline, CDR1 is GEAIGNYY and CDR2 EKD. This CDR3 is built from 18 residues. V lost 0 bases and J lost 2; bases outside the gene matches: 4. This chain's CDR3 is CACDTVMGDTWDTRQMFF. CDR3 DNA sequence: TGTGCCTGTGACACCGTAATGGGGGATACCTGGGACACCCGACAGATGTTTTTC.

This clone was observed a few times. A much larger clone is a single base away; this may be a read error. This same CDR3 is encoded by further DNA sequences in the sample. The V gene is TRDV2, the J gene TRDJ3; 13 bases map to TRDD3. This CDR3 has 20 residues. CDR1 and CDR2 from the germline V gene are GEAIGNYY and EKD. DNA of the CDR3: TGTGCCTGTGACAGCTACTGGGGGATACGCAGCTCCTGGGACACCCGGCAGATGTTTTTC. Translating it yields CACDSYWGIRSSWDTRQMFF.

This clone is termed medium-sized. The chain joins TRDV2 to TRDJ3; 9 nucleotides line up with TRDD3. The CDR3 is made up of 19 amino acids. The trim removed 0 bases at V and 0 bases at J, leaving 5 bases unmatched. Germline-derived CDR1 and CDR2 are GEAIGNYY and EKD. The CDR3 here is CACDTWGIATSWDTRQMFF. CDR3 DNA: TGTGCCTGTGACACCTGGGGGATAGCGACCTCCTGGGACACCCGACAGATGTTTTTC.

As to this clone: A much larger clone lies one base from this, so it may be a read error. In the same sample, other DNA sequences code for this CDR3. The V call is TRDV2, the J call TRDJ1; 12 bases are a match to TRDD3. In germline, CDR1 is GEAIGNYY, CDR2 EKD. This CDR3 contains 15 residues. V lost 3 bases, J lost 3 bases, and 4 bases stayed unmatched. The CDR3 DNA reads TGTGCCTGTGACCTACTGGGGGATACCGCCGATAAACTCATCTTT. Amino acids: CACDLLGDTADKLIF.

Concerning this clone itself: This DNA translates differently at residue 17 from the TCRdb protein, which is that of a much larger clone; a read error is likely, and the protein shown is the DNA's own translation. The chain recombines TRDV2 with TRDJ1, with 8 bases fitting TRDD3. The CDR3 covers 18 residues. CDR1 and CDR2 (germline): GEAIGNYY, EKD. The CDR3 DNA follows: TGTGCCTGTGAACAAATGGGGGATTCCTCATTGTACACCGATAAACTCACCTTT. Encoded protein: CACEQMGDSSLYTDKLTF.

This clone counts as medium-sized. A much larger clone lies one base from this, so it may be a read error. Other DNA sequences in this specimen translate into the identical CDR3. The chain uses TRDV2 and TRDJ2; 9 bases agree with TRDD3. The length of the CDR3 is 15 residues. Per germline, CDR1 GEAIGNYY and CDR2 EKD. With 0 bases clipped from V and 3 bases from J, the junction kept 1 base outside the gene matches. The CDR3 loop reads CACDTVGDMTAQLFF. CDR3 nucleotides: TGTGCCTGTGACACCGTGGGGGATATGACAGCACAACTCTTCTTT.